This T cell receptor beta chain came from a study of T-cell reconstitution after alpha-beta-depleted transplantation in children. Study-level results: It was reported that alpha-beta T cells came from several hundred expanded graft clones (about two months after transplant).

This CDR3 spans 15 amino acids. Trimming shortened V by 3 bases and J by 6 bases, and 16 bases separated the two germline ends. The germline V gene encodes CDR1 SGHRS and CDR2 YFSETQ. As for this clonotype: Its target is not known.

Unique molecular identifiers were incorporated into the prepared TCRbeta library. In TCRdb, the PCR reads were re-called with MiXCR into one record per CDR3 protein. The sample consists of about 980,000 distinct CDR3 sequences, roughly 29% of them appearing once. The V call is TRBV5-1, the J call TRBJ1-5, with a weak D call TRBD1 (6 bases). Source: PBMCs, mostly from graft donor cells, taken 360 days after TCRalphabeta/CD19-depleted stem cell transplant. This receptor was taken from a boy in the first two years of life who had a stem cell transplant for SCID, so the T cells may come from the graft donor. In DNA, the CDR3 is TGCGCCAGCAGCTCTATGACAGGCCCTGTTCAGCCCCAGCATTTT. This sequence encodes CASSSMTGPVQPQHF.